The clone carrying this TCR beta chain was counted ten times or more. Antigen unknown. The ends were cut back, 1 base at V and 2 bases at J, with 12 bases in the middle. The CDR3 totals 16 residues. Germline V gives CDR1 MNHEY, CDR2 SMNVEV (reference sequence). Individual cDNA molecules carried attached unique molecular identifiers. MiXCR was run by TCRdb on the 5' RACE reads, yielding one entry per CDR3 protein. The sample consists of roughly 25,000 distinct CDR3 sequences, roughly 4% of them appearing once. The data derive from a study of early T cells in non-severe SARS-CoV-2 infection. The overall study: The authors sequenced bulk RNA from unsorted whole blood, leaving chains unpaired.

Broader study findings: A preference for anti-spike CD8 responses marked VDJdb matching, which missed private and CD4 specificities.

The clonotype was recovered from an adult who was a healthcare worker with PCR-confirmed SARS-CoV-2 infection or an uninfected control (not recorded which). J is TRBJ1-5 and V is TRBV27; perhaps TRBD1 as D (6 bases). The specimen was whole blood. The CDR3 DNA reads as TGTGCCAGCAGTTTATGGGGGGCTACGGGCAATCAGCCCCAGCATTTT. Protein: CASSLWGATGNQPQHF.